This TCR beta chain was sequenced for a study of T cells in Graves' hyperthyroidism and ophthalmopathy. This clonotype was detected ten times or more. There were TCR beta CDR3 regions amplified from RNA transcripts. Primed by the HTBI set, a first-round RT-PCR was run on the TCR CDR3. TCRdb analysed the multiplex PCR reads with MiXCR anew, one entry per CDR3 protein. Of about 420,000 distinct CDR3 sequences listed, roughly 13% were seen once; the top ten hold 5.3%. Germline V gene lookup returns CDR1 SGHTA and CDR2 FQGNSA. This CDR3 has 16 residues. The trim removed 5 bases at V and 5 bases at J, leaving 12 bases unmatched.

The V call is TRBV7-2, the J call TRBJ2-7; 10 bases align to TRBD2. Sequenced: blood. The TCR was taken from a woman aged 18-30 years with Graves' hyperthyroidism. CDR3 in DNA: TGTGCCAGCAGCCTCTCAGCTAGCGGGAGCACAAACGAGCAGTACTTC. It translates to CASSLSASGSTNEQYF.